This T cell receptor (beta chain) was sequenced for a study of blood T cell repertoires in COVID-19. The overall study: The origin of the acute and convalescent COVID-19 samples was the United States, Italy and Spain. PBMCs, B-cell-depleted T cells, or T cells were the source of the cDNA or gDNA that made up the material.

In the study's own analysis: Amplification from reference gene primers served as the basis for estimated nucleated cell counts. Data came from immunoSEQ multiplex PCR; TCRdb stores just in-frame clones and leaves some out. The V and J calls and clone size come from that table; D and trimming were worked out from the DNA. The sample consists of under 75,000 clones, 88% of them appearing once. In germline, CDR1 is SQVTM, CDR2 ANQGSEA. CDR3 size: 13 residues. The ends were cut back, 7 bases at V and 1 base at J, with 13 bases in the middle. The source material was peripheral blood. This receptor was identified in a human donor in a cohort sampled during active COVID-19. The chain has TRBV29-1 and TRBJ1-1, with D tentatively TRBD1 (6 bases). In DNA, the CDR3 is TGCAGCGCGGACAGATCCGAGAACACTGAAGCTTTCTTT. It encodes CSADRSENTEAFF.